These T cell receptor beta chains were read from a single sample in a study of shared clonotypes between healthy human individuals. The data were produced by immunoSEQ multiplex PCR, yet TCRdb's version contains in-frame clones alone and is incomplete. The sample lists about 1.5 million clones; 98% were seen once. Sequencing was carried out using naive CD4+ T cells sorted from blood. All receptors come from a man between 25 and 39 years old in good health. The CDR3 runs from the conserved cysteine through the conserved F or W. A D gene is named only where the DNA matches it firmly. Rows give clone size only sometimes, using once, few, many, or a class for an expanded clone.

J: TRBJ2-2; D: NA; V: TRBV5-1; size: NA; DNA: TGCGCCAGCAGCTTGGGACAGTCCACCGGGGAGCTGTTTTTT; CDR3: CASSLGQSTGELFF
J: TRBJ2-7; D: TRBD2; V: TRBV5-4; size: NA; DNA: TGTGCCAGCAGCCCCGGACTAGCGGGAACCATCTACGAGCAGTACTTC; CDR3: CASSPGLAGTIYEQYF
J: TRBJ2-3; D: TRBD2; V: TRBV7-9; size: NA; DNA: TGTGCCAGCGGGAGACTAGCGGGAGGAAGCACAGATACGCAGTATTTT; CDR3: CASGRLAGGSTDTQYF
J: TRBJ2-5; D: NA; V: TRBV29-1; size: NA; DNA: TGCAGCGTTGTTCGTGCGTGGGAGACCCAGTACTTC; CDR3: CSVVRAWETQYF
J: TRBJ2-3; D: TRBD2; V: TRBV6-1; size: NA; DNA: TGTGCCAGCAGTGAGCTAGCGGGGATCACAGATACGCAGTATTTT; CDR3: CASSELAGITDTQYF
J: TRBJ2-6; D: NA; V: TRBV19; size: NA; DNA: TGTGCCAGTACCTACGGGACATCGAGCTCTGGGGCCAACGTCCTGACTTTC; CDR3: CASTYGTSSSGANVLTF
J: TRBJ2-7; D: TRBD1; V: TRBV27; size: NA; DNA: TGTGCCAGCAGTCCTCTCAGGGGGCTGTACGAGCAGTACTTC; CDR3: CASSPLRGLYEQYF
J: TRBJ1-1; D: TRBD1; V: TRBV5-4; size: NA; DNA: TGTGCCAGCAGCTTGGCAACAGGGGGGTACACTGAAGCTTTCTTT; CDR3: CASSLATGGYTEAFF
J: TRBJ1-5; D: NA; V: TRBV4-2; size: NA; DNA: TGTGCCAGCAGCCAAGTCAGGTCCCGGGATCAGCCCCAGCATTTT; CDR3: CASSQVRSRDQPQHF
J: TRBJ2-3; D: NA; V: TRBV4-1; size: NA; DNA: TGCGCCAGCAGCGCCGGTCCCCACCCTTCCACAGATACGCAGTATTTT; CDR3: CASSAGPHPSTDTQYF
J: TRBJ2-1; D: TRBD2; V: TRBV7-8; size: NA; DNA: TGTGCCAGCAGCTTACGACTAGCGGGGTTGGATGAGCAGTTCTTC; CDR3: CASSLRLAGLDEQFF
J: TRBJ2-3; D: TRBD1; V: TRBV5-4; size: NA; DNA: TGTGCCAGCAGCGATAAAACAGGGGGATACGGCACAGATACGCAGTATTTT; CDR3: CASSDKTGGYGTDTQYF
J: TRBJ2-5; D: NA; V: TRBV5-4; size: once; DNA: TGTGCCAGCCGGGGAGGTAATGAGGAGGAGACCCAGTACTTC; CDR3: CASRGGNEEETQYF
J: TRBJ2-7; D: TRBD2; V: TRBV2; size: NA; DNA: TGTGCCAGCAGTAAGACCGGGACTAGCCTTGACGAGCAGTACTTC; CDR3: CASSKTGTSLDEQYF
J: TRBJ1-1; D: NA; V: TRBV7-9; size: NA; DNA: TGTGCCAGCAGCTCACAAGAGGACACTGAAGCTTTCTTT; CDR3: CASSSQEDTEAFF
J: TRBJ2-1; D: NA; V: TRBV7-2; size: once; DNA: TGTGCCAGCAGCTTAGGGCCGCCCTCCTACAATGAGCAGTTCTTC; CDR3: CASSLGPPSYNEQFF
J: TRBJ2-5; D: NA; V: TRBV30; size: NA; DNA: TGTGCCTGGAGTGCCCCCCGCCCCCGACTAAGAGAGACCCAGTACTTC; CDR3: CAWSAPRPRLRETQYF
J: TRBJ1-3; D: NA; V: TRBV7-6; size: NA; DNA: TGTGCCAGCAGCCCGGGCCACTCTGGAAACACCATATATTTT; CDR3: CASSPGHSGNTIYF
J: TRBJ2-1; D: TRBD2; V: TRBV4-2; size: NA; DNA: TGTGCCAGCAGCCAAAGCTCTAGCGGGAGGGGGGACTTACCCAATGAGCAGTTCTTC; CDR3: CASSQSSSGRGDLPNEQFF
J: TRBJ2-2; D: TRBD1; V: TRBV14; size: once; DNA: TGTGCCAGCAGCCAAAAAGGACAGGACGGCGGGGAGCTGTTTTTT; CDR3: CASSQKGQDGGELFF
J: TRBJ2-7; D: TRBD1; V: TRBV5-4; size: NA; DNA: TGTGCCAGCAGCTTGGCCGGGACAGGGGGGCGTGAGCAGTACTTC; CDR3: CASSLAGTGGREQYF
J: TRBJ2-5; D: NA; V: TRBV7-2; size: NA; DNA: TGTGCCAGCAGCGGGAGCATTTCGGAGACCCAGTACTTC; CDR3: CASSGSISETQYF
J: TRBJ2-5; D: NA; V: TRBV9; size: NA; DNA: TGTGCCAGCAGCGTAGAGGGAGGTCGAGAGACCCAGTACTTC; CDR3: CASSVEGGRETQYF
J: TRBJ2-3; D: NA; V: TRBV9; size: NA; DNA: TGTGCCAGCAGCGTAGGGGGCACAGATACGCAGTATTTT; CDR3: CASSVGGTDTQYF